This TCR beta chain stems from a study of cytomegalovirus exposure and HLA in healthy donors. Turning to the study itself: Within the Caucasian-associated ancestry cluster were around 81% of the roughly 430 genotyped donors. Study conclusions and caveats: Reports indicate that TCR beta sequences accurately predicted the HLA-A and HLA-B alleles of most subjects. Excluded were some V segments that proved indistinguishable, including TRBV6-2 and TRBV6-3.

Trimming removed 6 bases from V and 0 bases from J, with 9 bases in between. This CDR3 has 14 amino acids. The germline V gene encodes CDR1 MNHNS and CDR2 SASEGT. Amplification used 60 Vbeta primers and 13 Jbeta primers. Repertoires were generated with immunoSEQ multiplex PCR, while TCRdb's copy carries only in-frame clones and drops some. The sample lists 100,000 to 120,000 clones; approximately 79% were seen once. As concerns this clone: Its antigen is still unknown.

The rearrangement uses TRBV6-1 and TRBJ1-3, with TRBD1 as a possible D gene (6 bases). Sequenced: PBMCs. This receptor was identified in a man younger than 40 in good health and CMV-seropositive. CDR3 sequence reads: CASRGHTSGNTIYF. The CDR3 DNA reads TGTGCCAGCAGGGGACATACCTCTGGAAACACCATATATTTT.